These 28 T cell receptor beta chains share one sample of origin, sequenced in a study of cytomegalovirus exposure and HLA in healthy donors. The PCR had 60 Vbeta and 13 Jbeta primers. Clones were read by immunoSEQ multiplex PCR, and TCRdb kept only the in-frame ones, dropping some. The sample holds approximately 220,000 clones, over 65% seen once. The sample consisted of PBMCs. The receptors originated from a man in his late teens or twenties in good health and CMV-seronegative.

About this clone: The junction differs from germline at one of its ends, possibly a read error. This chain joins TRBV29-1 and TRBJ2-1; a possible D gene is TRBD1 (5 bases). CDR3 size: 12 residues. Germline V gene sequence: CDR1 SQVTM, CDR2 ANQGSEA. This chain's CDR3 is CSVPEQGTPPLF. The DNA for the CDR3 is TGCAGCGTCCCTGAGCAGGGAACCCCTCCGCTCTTC.

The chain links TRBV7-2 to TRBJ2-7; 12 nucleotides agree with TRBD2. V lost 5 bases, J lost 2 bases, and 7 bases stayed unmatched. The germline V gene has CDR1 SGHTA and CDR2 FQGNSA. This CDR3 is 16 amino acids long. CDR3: CASSMGTSGYPYEQYF. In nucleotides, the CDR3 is TGTGCCAGCAGCATGGGGACTAGCGGGTACCCCTACGAGCAGTACTTC.

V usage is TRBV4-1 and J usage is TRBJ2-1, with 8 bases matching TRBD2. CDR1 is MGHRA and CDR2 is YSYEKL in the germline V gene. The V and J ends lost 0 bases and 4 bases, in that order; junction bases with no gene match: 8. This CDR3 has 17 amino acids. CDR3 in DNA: TGCGCCAGCAGCCAAGATCCGGGGACTAGGGGATACAATGAGCAGTTCTTC. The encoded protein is CASSQDPGTRGYNEQFF.

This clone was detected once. CDR3 nucleotide sequence: TGTGCCAGCAGTTACCAGGGGGTAAACACTGAAGCTTTCTTT. Translation: CASSYQGVNTEAFF. The chain recombines TRBV27 with TRBJ1-1; 7 positions match TRBD1. This CDR3 contains 14 residues. The V segment lost 4 bases and the J segment 2 bases; nucleotides outside the gene matches: 4. Germline loops: CDR1 MNHEY, CDR2 SMNVEV (reference sequence).

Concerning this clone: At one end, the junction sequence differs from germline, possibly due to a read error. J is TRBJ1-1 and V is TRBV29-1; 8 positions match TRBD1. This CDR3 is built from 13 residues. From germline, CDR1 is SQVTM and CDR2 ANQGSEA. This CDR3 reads CSARQGMNAEAFF. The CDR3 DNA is TGCAGCGCGCGACAGGGGATGAACGCTGAAGCTTTCTTT.

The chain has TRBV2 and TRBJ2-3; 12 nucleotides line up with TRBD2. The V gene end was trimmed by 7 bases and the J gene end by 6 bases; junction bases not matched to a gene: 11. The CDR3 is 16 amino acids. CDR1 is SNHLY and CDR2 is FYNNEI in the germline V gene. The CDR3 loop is CASTNFGLAGSDTQYF. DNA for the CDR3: TGTGCCAGCACCAACTTCGGACTAGCGGGATCGGATACGCAGTATTTT.

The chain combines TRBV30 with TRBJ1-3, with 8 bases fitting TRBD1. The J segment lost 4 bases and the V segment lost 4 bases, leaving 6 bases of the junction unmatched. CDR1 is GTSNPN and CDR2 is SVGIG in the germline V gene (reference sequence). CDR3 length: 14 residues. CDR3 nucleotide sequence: TGTGCCTGGACTCTGGACAGGGTGGGAAACACCATATATTTT. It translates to CAWTLDRVGNTIYF.

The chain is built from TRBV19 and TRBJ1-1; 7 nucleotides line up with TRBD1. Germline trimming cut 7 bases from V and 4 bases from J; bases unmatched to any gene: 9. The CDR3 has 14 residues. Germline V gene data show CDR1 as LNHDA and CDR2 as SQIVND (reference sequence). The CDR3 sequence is CASTSRTGPTEAFF. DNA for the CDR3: TGTGCCAGTACCTCACGGACAGGTCCCACTGAAGCTTTCTTT. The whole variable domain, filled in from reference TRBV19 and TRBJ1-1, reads DGGITQSPKYLFRKEGQNVTLSCEQNLNHDAMYWYRQDPGQGLRLIYYSQIVNDFQKGDIAEGYSVSREKKESFPLTVTSAQKNPTAFYLCASTSRTGPTEAFFGQGTRLTVV.

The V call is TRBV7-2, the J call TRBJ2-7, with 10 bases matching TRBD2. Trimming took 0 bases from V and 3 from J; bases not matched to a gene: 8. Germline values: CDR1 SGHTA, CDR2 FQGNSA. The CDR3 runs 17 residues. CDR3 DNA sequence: TGTGCCAGCAGCTTAGCTTCTTTATCTAGCGGGAGCTACGAGCAGTACTTC. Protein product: CASSLASLSSGSYEQYF.

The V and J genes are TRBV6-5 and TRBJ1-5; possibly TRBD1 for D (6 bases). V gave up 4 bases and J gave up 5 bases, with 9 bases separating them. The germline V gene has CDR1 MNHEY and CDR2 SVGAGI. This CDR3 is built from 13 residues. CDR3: CASSSGHYQPQHF. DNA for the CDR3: TGTGCCAGCAGTTCGGGACACTATCAGCCCCAGCATTTT.

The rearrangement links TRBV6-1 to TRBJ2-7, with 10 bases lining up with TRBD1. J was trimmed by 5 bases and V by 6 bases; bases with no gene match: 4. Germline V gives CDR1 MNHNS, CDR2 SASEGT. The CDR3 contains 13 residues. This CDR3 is CASRGTGVHEQYF. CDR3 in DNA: TGTGCCAGCAGGGGGACAGGGGTACACGAGCAGTACTTC.

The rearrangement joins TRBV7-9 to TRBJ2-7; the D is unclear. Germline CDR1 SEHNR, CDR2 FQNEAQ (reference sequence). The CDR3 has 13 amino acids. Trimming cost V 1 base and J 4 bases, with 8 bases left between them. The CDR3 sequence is CASSLVYAYEQYF. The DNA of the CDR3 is TGTGCCAGCAGCTTAGTCTACGCATACGAGCAGTACTTC. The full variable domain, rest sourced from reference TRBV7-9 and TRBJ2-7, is DTGVSQNPRHKITKRGQNVTFRCDPISEHNRLYWYRQTLGQGPEFLTYFQNEAQLEKSRLLSDRFSAERPKGSFSTLEIQRTEQGDSAMYLCASSLVYAYEQYFGPGTRLTVT.

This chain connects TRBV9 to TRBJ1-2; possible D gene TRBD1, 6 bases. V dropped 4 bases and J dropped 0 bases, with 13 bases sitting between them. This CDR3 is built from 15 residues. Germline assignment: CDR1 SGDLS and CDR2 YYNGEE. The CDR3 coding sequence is TGTGCCAGCAGCCTCAGACAGGAGGCTAACTATGGCTACACCTTC. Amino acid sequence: CASSLRQEANYGYTF.

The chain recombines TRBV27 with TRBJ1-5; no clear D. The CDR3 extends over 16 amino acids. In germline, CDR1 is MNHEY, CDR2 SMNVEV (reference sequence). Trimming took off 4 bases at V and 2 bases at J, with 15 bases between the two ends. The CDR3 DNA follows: TGTGCCAGCAGTTCTCTCACGGGGTATGGCAATCAGCCCCAGCATTTT. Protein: CASSSLTGYGNQPQHF.

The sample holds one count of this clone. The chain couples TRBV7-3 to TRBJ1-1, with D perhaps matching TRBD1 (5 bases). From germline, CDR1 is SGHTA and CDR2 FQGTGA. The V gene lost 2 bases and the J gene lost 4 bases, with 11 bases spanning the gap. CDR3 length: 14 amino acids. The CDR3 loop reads CASSLQGFGTEAFF. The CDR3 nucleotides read TGTGCCAGCAGCTTACAGGGATTTGGCACTGAAGCTTTCTTT.

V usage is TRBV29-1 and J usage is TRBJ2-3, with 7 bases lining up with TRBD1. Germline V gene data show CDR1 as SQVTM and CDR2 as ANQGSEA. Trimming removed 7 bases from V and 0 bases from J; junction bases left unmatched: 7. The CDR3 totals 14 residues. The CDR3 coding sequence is TGCAGCGCGGGTCGGGACAGAAGCACAGATACGCAGTATTTT. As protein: CSAGRDRSTDTQYF.

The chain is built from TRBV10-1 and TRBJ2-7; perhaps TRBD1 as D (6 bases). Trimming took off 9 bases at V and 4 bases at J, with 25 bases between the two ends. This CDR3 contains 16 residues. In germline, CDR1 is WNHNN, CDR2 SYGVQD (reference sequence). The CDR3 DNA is TGCGCCAGTTCCGATGTGGGACACGCGGACCAATACGAGCAGTACTTC. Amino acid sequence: CASSDVGHADQYEQYF.

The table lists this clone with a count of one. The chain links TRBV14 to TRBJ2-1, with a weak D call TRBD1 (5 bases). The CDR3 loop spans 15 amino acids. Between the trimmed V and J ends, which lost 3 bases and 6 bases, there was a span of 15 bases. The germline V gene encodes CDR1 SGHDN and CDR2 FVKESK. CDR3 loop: CASSQYPQGSNEQFF. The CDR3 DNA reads TGTGCCAGCAGCCAGTACCCCCAGGGAAGCAATGAGCAGTTCTTC.

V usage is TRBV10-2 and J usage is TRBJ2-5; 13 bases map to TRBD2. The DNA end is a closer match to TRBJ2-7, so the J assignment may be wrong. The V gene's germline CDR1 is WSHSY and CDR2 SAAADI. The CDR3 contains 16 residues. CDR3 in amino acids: CASSGTSGSISYEQYF. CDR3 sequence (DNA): TGCGCCAGCAGTGGGACTAGCGGGAGCATCTCCTACGAGCAGTACTTC.

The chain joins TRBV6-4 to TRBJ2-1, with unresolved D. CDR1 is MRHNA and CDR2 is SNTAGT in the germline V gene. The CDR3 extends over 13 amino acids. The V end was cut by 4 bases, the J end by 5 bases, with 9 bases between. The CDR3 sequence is CASSVQFNNEQFF. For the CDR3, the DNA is TGTGCCAGCAGTGTTCAGTTCAACAATGAGCAGTTCTTC.

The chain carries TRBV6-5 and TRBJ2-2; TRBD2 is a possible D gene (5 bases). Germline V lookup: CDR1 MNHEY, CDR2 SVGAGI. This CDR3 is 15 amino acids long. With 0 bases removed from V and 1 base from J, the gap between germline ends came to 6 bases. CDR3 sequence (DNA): TGTGCCAGCAGTTACTCGAGCGGGAACACCGGGGAGCTGTTTTTT. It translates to CASSYSSGNTGELFF.

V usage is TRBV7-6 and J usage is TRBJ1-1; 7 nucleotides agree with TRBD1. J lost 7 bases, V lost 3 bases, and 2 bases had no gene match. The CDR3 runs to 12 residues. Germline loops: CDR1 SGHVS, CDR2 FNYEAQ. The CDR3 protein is CASSFGQDEAFF. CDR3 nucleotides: TGTGCCAGCAGCTTTGGACAGGATGAAGCTTTCTTT.

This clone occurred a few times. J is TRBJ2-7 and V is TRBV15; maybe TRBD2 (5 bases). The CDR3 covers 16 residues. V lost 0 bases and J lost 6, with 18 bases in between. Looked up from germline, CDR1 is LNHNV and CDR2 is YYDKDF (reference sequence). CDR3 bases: TGTGCCACCAGCAGAGATCAGAGGCTAGCCGGAAGCGAGCAGTACTTC. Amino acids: CATSRDQRLAGSEQYF.

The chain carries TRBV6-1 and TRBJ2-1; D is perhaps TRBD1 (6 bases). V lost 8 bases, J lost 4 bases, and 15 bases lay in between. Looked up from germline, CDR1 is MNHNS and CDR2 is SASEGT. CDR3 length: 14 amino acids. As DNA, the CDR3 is TGTGCCAGCCGGAGGCAGGGGCCGTACAATGAGCAGTTCTTC. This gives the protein CASRRQGPYNEQFF.

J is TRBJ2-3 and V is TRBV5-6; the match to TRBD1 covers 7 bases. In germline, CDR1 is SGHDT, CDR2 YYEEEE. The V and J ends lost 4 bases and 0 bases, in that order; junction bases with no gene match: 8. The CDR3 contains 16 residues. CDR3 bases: TGTGCCAGCAGCAGACGACAGGGTCTGAGCACAGATACGCAGTATTTT. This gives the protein CASSRRQGLSTDTQYF.

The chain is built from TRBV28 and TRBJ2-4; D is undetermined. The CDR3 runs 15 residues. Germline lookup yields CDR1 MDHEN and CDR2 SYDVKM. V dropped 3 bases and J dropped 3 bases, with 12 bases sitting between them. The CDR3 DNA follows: TGTGCCAGCAGTTTGGGCAGCTTCGGCAAAAACATTCAGTACTTC. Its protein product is CASSLGSFGKNIQYF.

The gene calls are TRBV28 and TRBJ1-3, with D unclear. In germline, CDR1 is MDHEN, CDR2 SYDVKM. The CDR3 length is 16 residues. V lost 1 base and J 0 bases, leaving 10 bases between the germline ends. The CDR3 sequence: CASSLSTATSGNTIYF. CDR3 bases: TGTGCCAGCAGTTTATCAACAGCTACCTCTGGAAACACCATATATTTT.

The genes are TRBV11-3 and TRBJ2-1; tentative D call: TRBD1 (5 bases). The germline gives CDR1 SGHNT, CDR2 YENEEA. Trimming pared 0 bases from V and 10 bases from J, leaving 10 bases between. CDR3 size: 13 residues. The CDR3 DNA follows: TGTGCCAGCAGCTTAGATGCAGGGCGGGAGCAGTTCTTC. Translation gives CASSLDAGREQFF.